These 25 T cell receptor beta chains share one sample of origin, sequenced in a study of T cell responses to AZD1222 COVID-19 vaccine. The table came from immunoSEQ multiplex PCR; TCRdb's copy has only in-frame clones and leaves some out. The repertoire consists of approximately 130,000 clones, with around 89% occurring once and the leading ten covering 9.5%. Source: peripheral blood, taken 28 days after the second AZD1222 dose. These receptors all stem from an adult who received the AZD1222 COVID-19 vaccine.

V is TRBV15 and J is TRBJ1-2; D not resolved. V shed 0 bases and J shed 4 bases, with 12 bases lying between them. This CDR3 spans 15 amino acids. The germline V gene has CDR1 LNHNV and CDR2 YYDKDF (reference sequence). The CDR3 sequence: CATSRDRLDIYGYTF. DNA of the CDR3: TGTGCCACCAGCAGAGATCGGCTCGATATCTATGGCTACACCTTC.

The chain carries TRBV7-2 and TRBJ1-1, with a tentative D call TRBD1 (5 bases). Germline values: CDR1 SGHTA, CDR2 FQGNSA. The CDR3 has 15 residues. Trimming left V 3 bases short and J 1 base short, with 12 bases between. In DNA, the CDR3 is TGTGCCAGCAGCTTGGGGCCGCGGGGGAACACTGAAGCTTTCTTT. Its protein is CASSLGPRGNTEAFF. Based on the CDR3 plus reference TRBV7-2 and TRBJ1-1, the full variable domain is GAGVSQSPSNKVTEKGKDVELRCDPISGHTALYWYRQSLGQGLEFLIYFQGNSAPDKSGLPSDRFSAERTGGSVSTLTIQRTQQEDSAVYLCASSLGPRGNTEAFFGQGTRLTVV.

The chain uses TRBV9 and TRBJ1-3, with no clear D. Trimming left V 4 bases short and J 0 bases short, with 8 bases between. The germline gives CDR1 SGDLS, CDR2 YYNGEE. The CDR3 is made up of 14 amino acids. The CDR3 loop is CASSPGGSGNTIYF. The CDR3 DNA sequence: TGTGCCAGCAGCCCCGGAGGCTCTGGAAACACCATATATTTT.

The chain couples TRBV6-1 to TRBJ2-3; unclear D gene. Trimming pared 3 bases from V and 5 bases from J, leaving 3 bases between. The CDR3 loop spans 11 amino acids. Germline lookup yields CDR1 MNHNS and CDR2 SASEGT. CDR3 nucleotide sequence: TGTGCCAGCAGTGAGTTAGATACGCAGTATTTT. Its protein is CASSELDTQYF.

The chain is built from TRBV19 and TRBJ2-7; maybe TRBD1 (6 bases). V was cut by 3 bases and J by 2 bases, with 14 bases left in between. There are 15 residues in the CDR3. Germline-derived CDR1 and CDR2 are LNHDA and SQIVND (reference sequence). The CDR3 DNA sequence: TGTGCCAGTAGTATTTCGACAGGTACTACCTACGAGCAGTACTTC. Encoded protein: CASSISTGTTYEQYF.

For this clone: Additional DNA sequences in this sample encode the identical CDR3. The chain recombines TRBV27 with TRBJ1-1, with D uncertain. Germline V gene lookup returns CDR1 MNHEY and CDR2 SMNVEV (reference sequence). Trimming took 6 bases from V and 0 from J, leaving 8 bases between them. The CDR3 loop spans 13 amino acids. The CDR3 bases are TGTGCCAGCAGCCTTAAAGTGAACACTGAAGCTTTCTTT. It is translated as CASSLKVNTEAFF.

The chain has TRBV19 and TRBJ1-3; D remains ambiguous. The CDR3 has 15 amino acids. Trimming shortened V by 6 bases and J by 0 bases, and 12 bases separated the two germline ends. CDR1 LNHDA and CDR2 SQIVND come from the germline V gene (reference sequence). DNA of the CDR3: TGTGCCAGTAGGACTCTGGCCGACTCTGGAAACACCATATATTTT. Its protein product is CASRTLADSGNTIYF.

This chain uses TRBV19 with TRBJ1-5; maybe TRBD1 (6 bases). This CDR3 contains 13 residues. Trimming stripped 11 bases from V and 6 bases from J, with 17 bases between. The germline V gene has CDR1 LNHDA and CDR2 SQIVND (reference sequence). For the CDR3, the DNA is TGTGCCGTGGGGGCCCGGGTGGCTCAGCCCCAGCATTTT. This codes for CAVGARVAQPQHF.

The gene calls are TRBV19 and TRBJ1-5; 8 bases are a match to TRBD1. Looked up from germline, CDR1 is LNHDA and CDR2 is SQIVND (reference sequence). Germline trimming cut 6 bases from V and 1 base from J; bases unmatched to any gene: 8. The CDR3 contains 16 residues. This CDR3 reads CASRRNRGSSNQPQHF. The CDR3 DNA reads as TGTGCCAGTAGGAGAAACAGGGGGTCGAGCAATCAGCCCCAGCATTTT.

This chain joins TRBV6-5 and TRBJ1-5, with 9 bases fitting TRBD1. V lost 6 bases and J lost 4; bases outside the gene matches: 4. CDR1 and CDR2 from the germline V gene are MNHEY and SVGAGI. CDR3 length: 14 amino acids. The CDR3 loop is CASSLQGANQPQHF. CDR3 nucleotides: TGTGCCAGCAGCCTACAGGGGGCTAATCAGCCCCAGCATTTT.

This clone was found once. This same CDR3 is encoded by further DNA sequences in the sample. J is TRBJ1-1 and V is TRBV5-1, with 10 bases fitting TRBD1. CDR1 is SGHRS, CDR2 YFSETQ, per germline. The J segment lost 5 bases and the V segment lost 0 bases, leaving 1 base of the junction unmatched. The CDR3 totals 14 residues. CDR3 bases: TGCGCCAGCAGCTTGGGGACAGGGGGTACTGAAGCTTTCTTT. It is translated as CASSLGTGGTEAFF.

This rearrangement joins TRBV2 to TRBJ2-3; D is ambiguous. V lost 11 bases and J lost 3, with 12 bases in between. CDR1 and CDR2 from the germline V gene are SNHLY and FYNNEI. This CDR3 is built from 12 residues. The CDR3 DNA is TGTGCCGCCGGAAGAAGGACAGATACGCAGTATTTT. It encodes CAAGRRTDTQYF.

This chain joins TRBV11-3 and TRBJ1-1; D is ambiguous. Per germline, CDR1 SGHNT and CDR2 YENEEA. The CDR3 runs 14 residues. Trimming removed 4 bases from V and 3 bases from J, with 12 bases in between. CDR3 amino acids: CASSYWTADTEAFF. CDR3 nucleotides: TGTGCCAGCAGCTACTGGACGGCGGACACTGAAGCTTTCTTT.

The DNA for the CDR3 is TGTGCCAGCAGCCCCTTCGACGGGACCTACGAGCAGTACTTC. Its protein is CASSPFDGTYEQYF. This chain joins TRBV7-9 and TRBJ2-7, with D maybe TRBD2 (5 bases). CDR1 and CDR2 (germline): SEHNR, FQNEAQ (reference sequence). V lost 5 bases, J lost 2 bases, and 13 bases lay in between. The CDR3 is made up of 14 amino acids.

The J gene is TRBJ2-7, the V gene TRBV9; D perhaps matches TRBD2 (5 bases). The V gene lost 6 bases and the J gene lost 5 bases, with 15 bases spanning the gap. This CDR3 has 13 residues. The germline gives CDR1 SGDLS, CDR2 YYNGEE. Here the CDR3 DNA reads TGTGCCAGCAACGAGGGTGGGAGCGACGAGCAGTACTTC. Encoded protein: CASNEGGSDEQYF. Combining the CDR3 with reference TRBV9 and TRBJ2-7 gives the whole variable domain DSGVTQTPKHLITATGQRVTLRCSPRSGDLSVYWYQQSLDQGLQFLIQYYNGEERAKGNILERFSAQQFPDLHSELNLSSLELGDSALYFCASNEGGSDEQYFGPGTRLTVT.

V gene TRBV28 combines with J gene TRBJ1-3, with D possibly TRBD1 on 5 matching bases. The CDR3 is 18 residues long. V was trimmed by 3 bases and J by 0 bases, leaving 18 bases between them. Germline-derived CDR1 and CDR2 are MDHEN and SYDVKM. CDR3 sequence reads: CASSLPGRVGGSGNTIYF. CDR3 coding DNA: TGTGCCAGCAGTTTGCCAGGGAGGGTCGGGGGCTCTGGAAACACCATATATTTT.

The chain recombines TRBV6-5 with TRBJ1-5; 7 nucleotides line up with TRBD1. V lost 5 bases to trimming and J lost 0 bases; unmatched junction nucleotides: 4. The CDR3 contains 15 residues. Germline CDR1 reads MNHEY; CDR2 reads SVGAGI. The CDR3: CASSTGTASNQPQHF. The CDR3 DNA is TGTGCCAGCAGTACCGGGACAGCTAGCAATCAGCCCCAGCATTTT.

V and J are TRBV6-2 or TRBV6-3 and TRBJ2-3; a possible D gene is TRBD2 (6 bases). Germline loops: CDR1 MNHEY, CDR2 SVGEGT. The CDR3 is made up of 14 amino acids. V lost 2 bases and J 2 bases, leaving 8 bases between the germline ends. CDR3 DNA sequence: TGTGCCAGCAGTTACCGGGACTCCACAGATACGCAGTATTTT. This sequence encodes CASSYRDSTDTQYF.

The genes are TRBV10-3 and TRBJ1-1; tentative D call: TRBD1 (5 bases). The CDR3 covers 13 residues. V was shortened by 0 bases and J by 6 bases, with 8 bases between the two germline ends. Germline V gene sequence: CDR1 ENHRY, CDR2 SYGVKD. The CDR3 coding sequence is TGTGCCATCAGTGAGTCAGGGGAGGCTGAAGCTTTCTTT. Translation gives CAISESGEAEAFF.

This rearrangement joins TRBV10-3 to TRBJ1-5; 7 bases map to TRBD1. CDR3 length: 13 residues. V trimming: 6 bases; J trimming: 3 bases; junction bases outside the gene matches: 2. CDR1 and CDR2 (germline): ENHRY, SYGVKD. The CDR3 DNA is TGTGCCATCAGCGGGACAGCCAATCAGCCCCAGCATTTT. This translates into CAISGTANQPQHF.

The chain uses TRBV2 and TRBJ1-1, with 7 positions matching TRBD1. Germline V gene lookup returns CDR1 SNHLY and CDR2 FYNNEI. The CDR3 totals 11 residues. Trimming took 6 bases from V and 11 from J; bases not matched to a gene: 6. The CDR3 protein is CASSQQGSAFF. In DNA form, the CDR3 reads TGTGCCAGCAGCCAACAGGGGTCGGCTTTCTTT.

V usage is TRBV5-4 and J usage is TRBJ2-7, with 8 bases matching TRBD1. V was pared by 5 bases and J by 4 bases, with 11 bases of the junction left unmatched. The CDR3 is made up of 15 amino acids. Germline values: CDR1 SGHNT, CDR2 YYREEE (reference sequence). The CDR3 region is CASSPVGTGGYEQYF. As DNA, the CDR3 is TGTGCCAGCAGTCCCGTCGGTACAGGGGGGTACGAGCAGTACTTC.

The chain employs TRBV6-2 or TRBV6-3 and TRBJ2-1; D unclear. Germline CDR1 MNHEY, CDR2 SVGEGT. V was trimmed by 4 bases and J by 1 base, leaving 11 bases between them. The CDR3 has 15 amino acids. CDR3 nucleotides: TGTGCCAGCAGTTCCCAATTTGGGTCCTACAATGAGCAGTTCTTC. It encodes CASSSQFGSYNEQFF.

This chain links TRBV11-1 with TRBJ2-3, with D maybe TRBD2 (5 bases). The germline V gene has CDR1 SGHAT and CDR2 FQDESV (reference sequence). V dropped 0 bases and J dropped 2 bases, with 12 bases sitting between them. The CDR3 contains 16 residues. The CDR3 region is CASSLALASSTDTQYF. The CDR3 DNA sequence: TGTGCCAGCAGCTTAGCCCTAGCCTCCTCCACAGATACGCAGTATTTT. The full variable domain, rest sourced from reference TRBV11-1 and TRBJ2-3, is EAEVAQSPRYKITEKSQAVAFWCDPISGHATLYWYRQILGQGPELLVQFQDESVVDDSQLPKDRFSAERLKGVDSTLKIQPAELGDSAMYLCASSLALASSTDTQYFGPGTRLTVL.

This chain uses TRBV7-2 with TRBJ2-1; possible D gene TRBD2, 5 bases. Trimming took 1 base from V and 10 from J, leaving 8 bases between them. Looked up from germline, CDR1 is SGHTA and CDR2 is FQGNSA. The CDR3 has 12 amino acids. CDR3 sequence reads: CASSLGTLEQFF. The CDR3 DNA follows: TGTGCCAGCAGCTTAGGGACTTTAGAGCAGTTCTTC. Full variable domain (outside the CDR3, taken from reference TRBV7-2 and TRBJ2-1): GAGVSQSPSNKVTEKGKDVELRCDPISGHTALYWYRQSLGQGLEFLIYFQGNSAPDKSGLPSDRFSAERTGGSVSTLTIQRTQQEDSAVYLCASSLGTLEQFFGPGTRLTVL.